A selection of T cell receptor beta chains follows, all from one sample in a study of cytomegalovirus exposure and HLA in healthy donors. Using immunoSEQ multiplex PCR, the repertoire was profiled, and TCRdb retains in-frame clones only, with some absent. Of 150,000 to 200,000 clones in the sample, about three quarters were seen once. Material: PBMCs. The receptors originated from a girl aged 10 to 17 in good health and CMV-seronegative. The CDR3 runs from the conserved cysteine through the conserved F or W. The order of the fields is D gene, V gene, J gene, clone size, CDR3 DNA, CDR3 protein. A D gene is named only where the DNA matches it firmly. Rows may omit the clone size; those that give it use once, few, many or a size class.

d_gene: .; v_gene: TRBV9; j_gene: TRBJ1-2; abundance: few; CDR3nt: TGTGCCAGCAGCGTAAGCCAGGGGTACTATGGCTACACCTTC; CDR3aa: CASSVSQGYYGYTF
d_gene: TRBD2; v_gene: TRBV6-1; j_gene: TRBJ2-5; abundance: .; CDR3nt: TGTGCCAGCAGTGAAAGGTCGGGGGGTCGACCACAAGAGACCCAGTACTTC; CDR3aa: CASSERSGGRPQETQYF
d_gene: .; v_gene: TRBV27; j_gene: TRBJ2-7; abundance: few; CDR3nt: TGTGCCAGCAGTACGGGGTCCTACGAGCAGTACTTC; CDR3aa: CASSTGSYEQYF
d_gene: .; v_gene: TRBV7-6; j_gene: TRBJ2-5; abundance: .; CDR3nt: TGTGCCAGCAGCCGATCTAGGACAGCCTGGCTTTTATGGCCCCAAGAGACCCAGTACTTC; CDR3aa: CASSRSRTAWLLWPQETQYF
d_gene: .; v_gene: TRBV10-2; j_gene: TRBJ1-1; abundance: .; CDR3nt: TGCGCCAGCAGCGAACAGGGTACGAACACTGAAGCTTTCTTT; CDR3aa: CASSEQGTNTEAFF
d_gene: .; v_gene: TRBV15; j_gene: TRBJ1-4; abundance: .; CDR3nt: TGTGCCACCAGCAGAGTAGGGGATGAAAAACTGTTTTTT; CDR3aa: CATSRVGDEKLFF
d_gene: TRBD1; v_gene: TRBV10-3; j_gene: TRBJ1-2; abundance: .; CDR3nt: TGTGCCATCGGAGACGACAGGGGCGACGACTATGGCTACACCTTC; CDR3aa: CAIGDDRGDDYGYTF
d_gene: .; v_gene: TRBV5-4; j_gene: TRBJ1-2; abundance: .; CDR3nt: TGTGCCAGCAGCTTGGGATGGACAGACTATGGCTACACCTTC; CDR3aa: CASSLGWTDYGYTF
d_gene: .; v_gene: TRBV6-6; j_gene: TRBJ2-2; abundance: .; CDR3nt: TGTGCCAGCAGATTCAGGGTCTCCGGGGAGCTGTTTTTT; CDR3aa: CASRFRVSGELFF
d_gene: TRBD1; v_gene: TRBV7-8; j_gene: TRBJ1-1; abundance: .; CDR3nt: TGTGCCAGCAGCTTAGTAGGGACAGTGAACACTGAAGCTTTCTTT; CDR3aa: CASSLVGTVNTEAFF
d_gene: .; v_gene: TRBV6-1; j_gene: TRBJ1-1; abundance: few; CDR3nt: TGTGCCAGCAGCGCGGGGCCGAACACTGAAGCTTTCTTT; CDR3aa: CASSAGPNTEAFF
d_gene: .; v_gene: TRBV5-1; j_gene: TRBJ1-1; abundance: .; CDR3nt: TGCGCCAGCAGCTTTCAAGAGGGAGGTGAAGCTTTCTTT; CDR3aa: CASSFQEGGEAFF
d_gene: TRBD1; v_gene: TRBV5-1; j_gene: TRBJ2-7; abundance: .; CDR3nt: TGCGCCAGCAGCCCGAACTCGGGACAGGGGGCAGGCGAGCAGTACTTC; CDR3aa: CASSPNSGQGAGEQYF
d_gene: .; v_gene: TRBV11-2; j_gene: TRBJ2-3; abundance: .; CDR3nt: TGTGCCAGCAGCTTATATTCGGGGAATACGCAGTATTTT; CDR3aa: CASSLYSGNTQYF
d_gene: .; v_gene: TRBV13; j_gene: TRBJ2-1; abundance: once; CDR3nt: TGTGCCAGCAGCTTAAGGGGGGGGGCCGACAATGAGCAGTTCTTC; CDR3aa: CASSLRGGADNEQFF
d_gene: .; v_gene: TRBV21-1; j_gene: TRBJ2-7; abundance: .; CDR3nt: TGTGCCAGCAGCAAGTCGGGAAGATCTAACTACGAGCAGTACTTC; CDR3aa: CASSKSGRSNYEQYF
d_gene: .; v_gene: TRBV10-3; j_gene: TRBJ2-6; abundance: .; CDR3nt: TGTGCCATCAGTGACGAGGGATCTGGGGCCAACGTCCTGACTTTC; CDR3aa: CAISDEGSGANVLTF
d_gene: TRBD1; v_gene: TRBV7-8; j_gene: TRBJ1-2; abundance: once; CDR3nt: TGTGCCAGCAGTGGAGGGGGCGCCCGGCCTTCTGGCTACACCTTC; CDR3aa: CASSGGGARPSGYTF
d_gene: .; v_gene: TRBV14; j_gene: TRBJ2-1; abundance: .; CDR3nt: TGTGCCAGCAGCCAAGGGCTCGAAGTTGGTGAGCAGTTCTTC; CDR3aa: CASSQGLEVGEQFF
d_gene: .; v_gene: TRBV2; j_gene: TRBJ1-2; abundance: .; CDR3nt: TGTGCCAGCAGTGAGGAAAGGGGAGGCACGGAGTTC; CDR3aa: CASSEERGGTEF
d_gene: .; v_gene: TRBV5-6; j_gene: TRBJ2-7; abundance: .; CDR3nt: TGTGCCAGCAGCCCGCAGGGGTCCCGACCCTACGAGCAGTACTTC; CDR3aa: CASSPQGSRPYEQYF
d_gene: TRBD2; v_gene: TRBV2; j_gene: TRBJ2-3; abundance: .; CDR3nt: TGTGCCAGCAGTGTGGGACTAGCGGGGGGAGATACGCAGTATTTT; CDR3aa: CASSVGLAGGDTQYF
d_gene: .; v_gene: TRBV6-4; j_gene: TRBJ2-3; abundance: .; CDR3nt: TGTGCCAGCAGCAGGGGTCTAGGGGAATTCACAGATACGCAGTATTTT; CDR3aa: CASSRGLGEFTDTQYF
d_gene: .; v_gene: TRBV7-9; j_gene: TRBJ1-5; abundance: .; CDR3nt: TGTGCCAGCAGCCCCTCGGGGGGCCGCAATCAGCCCCAGCATTTT; CDR3aa: CASSPSGGRNQPQHF
d_gene: TRBD2; v_gene: TRBV5-1; j_gene: TRBJ2-3; abundance: .; CDR3nt: TGCGCCAGCAGCTTCTTGCTAGCGGGGGGCCTCACAGATACGCAGTATTTT; CDR3aa: CASSFLLAGGLTDTQYF
d_gene: TRBD1; v_gene: TRBV19; j_gene: TRBJ1-4; abundance: .; CDR3nt: TGTGCCAGTAACAGGGGGCGTTTTACTAATGAAAAACTGTTTTTT; CDR3aa: CASNRGRFTNEKLFF
d_gene: .; v_gene: TRBV4-2; j_gene: TRBJ1-5; abundance: .; CDR3nt: TGTGCCAGCAGCCCGCAAGGGGGGGGTAGCAATCAGCCCCAGCATTTT; CDR3aa: CASSPQGGGSNQPQHF
d_gene: .; v_gene: TRBV13; j_gene: TRBJ1-6; abundance: few; CDR3nt: TGTGCCAGCAGCCTAAGGGGGACGAATTCACCCCTCCACTTT; CDR3aa: CASSLRGTNSPLHF
d_gene: TRBD1; v_gene: TRBV9; j_gene: TRBJ1-1; abundance: .; CDR3nt: TGTGCCAGCAGCGTAAGGGACAGGGGTATGAACACTGAAGCTTTCTTT; CDR3aa: CASSVRDRGMNTEAFF
d_gene: .; v_gene: TRBV15; j_gene: TRBJ2-1; abundance: .; CDR3nt: TGTGCCACCAGCAGAGACCCTGGAGGATACAATGAGCAGTTCTTC; CDR3aa: CATSRDPGGYNEQFF
d_gene: .; v_gene: TRBV4-1; j_gene: TRBJ1-1; abundance: .; CDR3nt: TGCGCCAGCAGCCACGGGGGGGAAAACCCTGAAGCTTTCTTT; CDR3aa: CASSHGGENPEAFF
d_gene: .; v_gene: TRBV6-5; j_gene: TRBJ1-4; abundance: few; CDR3nt: TGTGCCACCCTGGACAGTGAAAAACTGTTTTTT; CDR3aa: CATLDSEKLFF
d_gene: TRBD1; v_gene: TRBV5-6; j_gene: TRBJ2-5; abundance: .; CDR3nt: TGTGCCAGCAGCTTGGAGGGGGCCTGGTTAGAGACCCAGTACTTC; CDR3aa: CASSLEGAWLETQYF
d_gene: .; v_gene: TRBV6-1; j_gene: TRBJ1-2; abundance: .; CDR3nt: TGTGCCGCCCAGGTACAGGCGTATAACTATGGCTACACCTTC; CDR3aa: CAAQVQAYNYGYTF
d_gene: TRBD2; v_gene: TRBV6-5; j_gene: TRBJ2-2; abundance: .; CDR3nt: TGTGCCAGCGGGACTAGCGGTATCGGGGAGCTGTTTTTT; CDR3aa: CASGTSGIGELFF
d_gene: TRBD1; v_gene: TRBV9; j_gene: TRBJ1-6; abundance: .; CDR3nt: TGTGCCAGCAGCGCTGTCCCCGGGACAGGGGATCCCCTCCACTTT; CDR3aa: CASSAVPGTGDPLHF
d_gene: .; v_gene: TRBV2; j_gene: TRBJ2-7; abundance: .; CDR3nt: TGTGCCAGCAGTGTAGAGGGCCGGGACGAGCAGTACTTC; CDR3aa: CASSVEGRDEQYF
d_gene: .; v_gene: TRBV25-1; j_gene: TRBJ2-5; abundance: .; CDR3nt: TGTGCCAGCAGTGTGGGGGGACAGCTCCAAGAGACCCAGTACTTC; CDR3aa: CASSVGGQLQETQYF
d_gene: .; v_gene: TRBV7-6; j_gene: TRBJ1-1; abundance: .; CDR3nt: TGTGCCAGCAGCGCCCGGGGGGGCGTGAACACTGAAGCTTTCTTT; CDR3aa: CASSARGGVNTEAFF
d_gene: TRBD1; v_gene: TRBV7-6; j_gene: TRBJ2-2; abundance: .; CDR3nt: TGTGCCAGCAGCTACAGGGGCGGGACCGGGGAGCTGTTTTTT; CDR3aa: CASSYRGGTGELFF
d_gene: .; v_gene: TRBV6-6; j_gene: TRBJ2-1; abundance: once; CDR3nt: TGTGCCAGCAGTTCAGGACGGAGGCTAGCGTCCAATGAGCAGTTCTTC; CDR3aa: CASSSGRRLASNEQFF
d_gene: .; v_gene: TRBV4-1; j_gene: TRBJ2-1; abundance: .; CDR3nt: TGCGCCAGCAGCCAAGATGATACGGACAATGAGCAGTTCTTC; CDR3aa: CASSQDDTDNEQFF
d_gene: TRBD1; v_gene: TRBV6-5; j_gene: TRBJ1-1; abundance: .; CDR3nt: TGTGCCAGCAGCCGCGGGACAGGGATTACTGAAGCTTTCTTT; CDR3aa: CASSRGTGITEAFF
d_gene: .; v_gene: TRBV5-1; j_gene: TRBJ1-1; abundance: .; CDR3nt: TGCGCCAGCAGCTTGGTGGGCGGCCGGGAGATGAACACTGAAGCTTTCTTT; CDR3aa: CASSLVGGREMNTEAFF
d_gene: .; v_gene: TRBV5-4; j_gene: TRBJ2-7; abundance: .; CDR3nt: TGTGCCAGCAGCTTGAATCAGGGTGCCTACGAGCAGTACTTC; CDR3aa: CASSLNQGAYEQYF
d_gene: .; v_gene: TRBV27; j_gene: TRBJ1-5; abundance: .; CDR3nt: TGTGCCAGCGGGACACACAATCAGCCCCAGCATTTT; CDR3aa: CASGTHNQPQHF
d_gene: .; v_gene: TRBV6-1; j_gene: TRBJ1-1; abundance: .; CDR3nt: TGTGCCAGCCTTTCTAAGCACACTGAAGCTTTCTTT; CDR3aa: CASLSKHTEAFF
d_gene: .; v_gene: TRBV7-9; j_gene: TRBJ1-1; abundance: .; CDR3nt: TGTGCCAGCAGCGGGGCCGGGTCCCAAGCTTTCTTT; CDR3aa: CASSGAGSQAFF
d_gene: .; v_gene: TRBV27; j_gene: TRBJ1-6; abundance: .; CDR3nt: TGTGCCAGCAGTTTACGGGGTGGGAGCTCCTATAATTCACCCCTCCACTTT; CDR3aa: CASSLRGGSSYNSPLHF
d_gene: TRBD2; v_gene: TRBV9; j_gene: TRBJ2-1; abundance: .; CDR3nt: TGTGCCAGCAGCGTAGGGACTAGCGGACACAATGAGCAGTTCTTC; CDR3aa: CASSVGTSGHNEQFF
d_gene: TRBD1; v_gene: TRBV5-1; j_gene: TRBJ2-2; abundance: .; CDR3nt: TGCGCCAGCAGCCCCGGACAGGCAACCGGGGAGCTGTTTTTT; CDR3aa: CASSPGQATGELFF
d_gene: TRBD1; v_gene: TRBV7-2; j_gene: TRBJ1-1; abundance: .; CDR3nt: TGTGCCAGCAGCCGTAGACAGGGTGAGGCTTTCTTT; CDR3aa: CASSRRQGEAFF
d_gene: TRBD1; v_gene: TRBV6-7; j_gene: TRBJ2-7; abundance: .; CDR3nt: TGTGCCAGCAGTGTCCGGGACAGGGGCTACGAGCAGTACTTC; CDR3aa: CASSVRDRGYEQYF
d_gene: TRBD2; v_gene: TRBV13; j_gene: TRBJ2-7; abundance: once; CDR3nt: TGTGCCAGCAGCTTAGGAGTAGCGGGGGGTCCCTACGAGCAGTACTTC; CDR3aa: CASSLGVAGGPYEQYF